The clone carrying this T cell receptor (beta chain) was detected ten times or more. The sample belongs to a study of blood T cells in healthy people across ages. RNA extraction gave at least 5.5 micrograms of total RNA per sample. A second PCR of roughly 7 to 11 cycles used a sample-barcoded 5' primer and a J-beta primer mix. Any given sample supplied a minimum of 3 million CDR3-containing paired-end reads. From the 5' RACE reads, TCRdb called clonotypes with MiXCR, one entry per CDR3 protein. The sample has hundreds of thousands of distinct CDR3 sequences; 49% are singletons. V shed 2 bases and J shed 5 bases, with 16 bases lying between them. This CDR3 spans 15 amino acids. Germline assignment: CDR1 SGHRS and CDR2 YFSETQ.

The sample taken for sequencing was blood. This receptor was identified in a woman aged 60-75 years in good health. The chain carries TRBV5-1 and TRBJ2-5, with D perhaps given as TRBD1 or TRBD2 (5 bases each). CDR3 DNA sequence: TGCGCCAGCAGCTTCCAACCCGGGACGGCTGAGACCCAGTACTTC. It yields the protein CASSFQPGTAETQYF.